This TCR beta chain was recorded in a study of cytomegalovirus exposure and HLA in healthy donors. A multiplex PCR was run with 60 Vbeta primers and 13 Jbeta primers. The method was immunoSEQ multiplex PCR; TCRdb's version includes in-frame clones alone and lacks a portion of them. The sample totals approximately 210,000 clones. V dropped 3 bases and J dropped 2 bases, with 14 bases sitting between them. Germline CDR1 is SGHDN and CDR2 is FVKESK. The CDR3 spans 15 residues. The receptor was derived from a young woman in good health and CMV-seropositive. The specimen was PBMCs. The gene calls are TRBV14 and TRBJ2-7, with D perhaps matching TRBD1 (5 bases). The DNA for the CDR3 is TGTGCCAGCAGCCACGGTTACCAGGGTCCCTACGAGCAGTACTTC. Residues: CASSHGYQGPYEQYF.